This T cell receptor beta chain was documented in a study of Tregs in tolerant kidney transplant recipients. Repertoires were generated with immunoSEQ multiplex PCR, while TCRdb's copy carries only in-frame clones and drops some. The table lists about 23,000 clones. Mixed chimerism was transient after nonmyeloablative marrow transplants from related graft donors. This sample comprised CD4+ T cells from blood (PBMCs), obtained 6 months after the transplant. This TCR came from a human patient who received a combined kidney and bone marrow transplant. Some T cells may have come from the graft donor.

The sequenced CDR3 bases are TGTGCCAGCAGCTCCCAGGGGGCGAGCAATCAGCCC. Translation: CASSSQGASNQP. The whole CDR3 sequence reads CASSSQGASNQPQHF. The chain joins TRBV7-9 to TRBJ1-5; 8 bases line up with TRBD1. The CDR3 end is not reached by the read, which stops 3 residues before it; the germline J gene fills it in. Trimming took 4 bases from V and 1 from J; bases not matched to a gene: 3. Germline V gives CDR1 SEHNR, CDR2 FQNEAQ (reference sequence). The length of the CDR3 is 15 residues. The full variable domain, in which reference TRBV7-9 and TRBJ1-5 provide the parts outside the CDR3, is DTGVSQNPRHKITKRGQNVTFRCDPISEHNRLYWYRQTLGQGPEFLTYFQNEAQLEKSRLLSDRFSAERPKGSFSTLEIQRTEQGDSAMYLCASSSQGASNQPQHFGDGTRLSIL.